These 4 T cell receptor beta chains originate from one sample sequenced in a study of blood T cell repertoires in COVID-19. This table comes from immunoSEQ multiplex PCR, and its TCRdb copy is limited to in-frame clones, with some not included. The sample includes 59,000 or so clones, more than 75% of them seen just once. The sequencing input was peripheral blood. These receptors originate from a man aged 60 to 69 with acute or convalescent COVID-19.

In this sample, this clone turned up once. The J gene is TRBJ2-1, the V gene TRBV19; 12 nucleotides align to TRBD2. The germline V gene has CDR1 LNHDA and CDR2 SQIVND (reference sequence). V shed 6 bases and J 6 bases; nucleotides not matched to a gene: 9. This CDR3 has 16 residues. This CDR3 reads CASREIASGGANEQFF. In nucleotides, the CDR3 is TGTGCCAGTAGGGAGATTGCTAGCGGGGGGGCCAATGAGCAGTTCTTC. Full variable domain (rest looked up from reference TRBV19 and TRBJ2-1): DGGITQSPKYLFRKEGQNVTLSCEQNLNHDAMYWYRQDPGQGLRLIYYSQIVNDFQKGDIAEGYSVSREKKESFPLTVTSAQKNPTAFYLCASREIASGGANEQFFGPGTRLTVL.

This chain uses TRBV7-3 with TRBJ2-3; weak D call: TRBD2 (6 bases). Germline V gene sequence: CDR1 SGHTA, CDR2 FQGTGA. There are 13 residues in the CDR3. With 5 bases removed from V and 6 bases from J, the gap between germline ends came to 12 bases. CDR3 protein: CASSLPGRDTQYF. In DNA, the CDR3 is TGTGCCAGCAGCCTCCCAGGGAGGGATACGCAGTATTTT. The full variable domain, its missing parts supplied by reference TRBV7-3 and TRBJ2-3, is GAGVSQTPSNKVTEKGKYVELRCDPISGHTALYWYRQSLGQGPEFLIYFQGTGAADDSGLPNDRFFAVRPEGSVSTLKIQRTERGDSAVYLCASSLPGRDTQYFGPGTRLTVL.

The sample holds one count of this clone. The chain uses TRBV7-6 and TRBJ2-1, with 8 bases identical to TRBD2. The CDR3 runs 15 residues. With 4 bases clipped from V and 7 bases from J, the junction kept 9 bases outside the gene matches. Germline CDR1 SGHVS, CDR2 FNYEAQ. This chain's CDR3 is CASSSLPGGANEQFF. The CDR3 DNA reads TGTGCCAGCAGCTCACTACCGGGGGGGGCGAATGAGCAGTTCTTC. The full variable domain, its missing parts supplied by reference TRBV7-6 and TRBJ2-1, is GAGVSQSPRYKVTKRGQDVALRCDPISGHVSLYWYRQALGQGPEFLTYFNYEAQQDKSGLPNDRFSAERPEGSISTLTIQRTEQRDSAMYRCASSSLPGGANEQFFGPGTRLTVL.

V and J are TRBV3-1 (or the pseudogene TRBV3-2) and TRBJ2-3; D is possibly TRBD1 (5 bases). Trimming took 3 bases from V and 5 from J, leaving 9 bases between them. This CDR3 has 13 residues. CDR1 and CDR2 from the germline V gene are LGHDT and YNNKEL (reference sequence). As DNA, the CDR3 is TGTGCCAGCAGCCAGACAGCGAAAGATACGCAGTATTTT. Encoded protein: CASSQTAKDTQYF.